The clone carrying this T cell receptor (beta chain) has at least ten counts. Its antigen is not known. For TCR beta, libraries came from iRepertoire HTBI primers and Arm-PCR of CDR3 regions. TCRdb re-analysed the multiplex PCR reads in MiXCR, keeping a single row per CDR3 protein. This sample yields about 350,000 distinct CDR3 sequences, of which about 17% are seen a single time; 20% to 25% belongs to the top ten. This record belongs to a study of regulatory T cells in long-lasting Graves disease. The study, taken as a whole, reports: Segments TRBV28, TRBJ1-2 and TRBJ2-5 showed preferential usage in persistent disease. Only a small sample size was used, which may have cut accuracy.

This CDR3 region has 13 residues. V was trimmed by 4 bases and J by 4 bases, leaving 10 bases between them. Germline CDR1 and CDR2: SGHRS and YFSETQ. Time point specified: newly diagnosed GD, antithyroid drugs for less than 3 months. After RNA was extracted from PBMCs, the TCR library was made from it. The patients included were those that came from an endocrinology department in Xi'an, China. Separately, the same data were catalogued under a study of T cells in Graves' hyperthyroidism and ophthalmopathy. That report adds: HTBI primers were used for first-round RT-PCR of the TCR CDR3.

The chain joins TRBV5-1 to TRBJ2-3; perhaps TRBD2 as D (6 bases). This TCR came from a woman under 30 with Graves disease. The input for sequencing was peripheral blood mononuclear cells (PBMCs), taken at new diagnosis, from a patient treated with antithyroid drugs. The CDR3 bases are TGCGCCAGCAGCGAGCGGGCCGCAGATACGCAGTATTTT. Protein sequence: CASSERAADTQYF.